This record looks at one T cell receptor beta chain sequence and its context. The data were obtained in a study of blood T cell repertoires in COVID-19. Assay used: immunoSEQ multiplex PCR; TCRdb lists only in-frame clones, some missing. The table lists roughly 250,000 clones, more than 70% of them singletons. This receptor was taken from a woman aged 35 to 49 who had recovered from COVID-19. What was sequenced was peripheral blood.

The CDR3 protein is CASSQRREGSQPQHF. CDR3 DNA sequence: TGCGCCAGCAGTCAACGCAGGGAGGGCTCTCAGCCCCAGCATTTT. The chain recombines TRBV23-1 with TRBJ1-5; D perhaps matches TRBD1 (5 bases). TRBV23-1 is given ORF status, its function remaining uncertain. The CDR3 sequence is 15 residues long. With 2 bases removed from V and 6 bases from J, the gap between germline ends came to 14 bases.